This record concerns one TCR beta chain sequence. The read is 3 residues too short to cover the CDR3 end, so that end is filled in from the germline J gene. Clones were read by immunoSEQ multiplex PCR, and TCRdb kept only the in-frame ones, dropping some. Its table lists around 30,000 clones. The data belong to a study of T cells in women clearing cervical HPV infection. Each participant carried one incident cervical HPV16 infection only. This CDR3 region has 13 residues. Germline values: CDR1 SNHLY, CDR2 FYNNEI. Trimming at V came to 10 bases and at J to 10 bases, leaving 10 bases not matched to a gene.

The chain is built from TRBV2 and TRBJ2-6; TRBD2 matches at 7 bases. The source material was blood buffy coat. This sequence originates from a woman aged 18 to 75 with a cervical HPV16 infection that either progressed to CIN3+ or cleared (not recorded which). Partial CDR3 DNA: TGTGCCACCCGGGGGGACCAAGGTAACGTC. Translation gives CATRGDQGNV. The complete CDR3 sequence is CATRGDQGNVLTF. Looking up the rest from reference TRBV2 and TRBJ2-6 gives the full variable domain: EPEVTQTPSHQVTQMGQEVILRCVPISNHLYFYWYRQILGQKVEFLVSFYNNEISEKSEIFDDQFSVERPDGSNFTLKIRSTKLEDSAMYFCATRGDQGNVLTFGAGSRLTVL.